This TCR beta chain was identified in a study of regulatory T cells in long-lasting Graves disease listed by TCRdb under 2021. The study in broad terms: Patients with newly diagnosed Graves' disease had been on antithyroid drugs for under 3 months. A total of roughly 33 samples underwent TCR sequencing: 13 from persistent and around 20 from newly diagnosed Graves' disease patients. Peripheral blood TCR sequencing and RNA sequencing compared persistent Graves' disease patients with newly diagnosed Graves' disease patients. The study took place in China and was registered as a clinical trial.

Many counts were recorded for this clonotype. The antigen it binds to is not known. No base-level quality is on record; no much larger clone is a single base apart. According to the study, the label for this sample's time point signals: newly diagnosed GD, antithyroid drugs for less than 3 months. RNA was extracted from PBMCs in TRIzol for both TCR sequencing and RNA sequencing. Graves' disease was diagnosed according to American Thyroid Association guidelines. Patients for the study were recruited at an endocrinology department in Xi'an, China. From each patient, around 8.3 milliliters of peripheral blood was collected into an EDTA anticoagulant tube. PBMCs were isolated by Ficoll Paque Plus density gradient separation without further T cell sorting. An Agilent 2100 Bioanalyzer and agarose gel were used to check RNA quality, while a NanoDrop 2000 measured RNA concentration. What the authors observed across the whole study: Persistent Graves' disease patients showed lower TCR Shannon entropy and fewer highly expanded clones than newly diagnosed patients, suggesting clonal expansion. The authors acknowledged the small sample size as a limitation that may reduce accuracy. Sequencing and analysis were restricted to the TCR beta chain. Because the primary lesion, thyroid tissue, could not be accessed, the study looked at peripheral blood alone. Persistent disease showed preferential use of TRBV28, TRBJ1-2 and TRBJ2-5, whereas newly diagnosed disease favored TRBV20-1 and TRBJ2-1. Persistent patients shared more public clonotypes among themselves (around 2,800) than newly diagnosed patients did (over 900).

Receptor amplification or capture employed multiplex PCR. Instrument used: Illumina HiSeq 4000. iRepertoire HTBI primers and Arm-PCR amplification of CDR3 regions were used to construct TCR beta libraries. Before sequencing, the PCR products underwent gel purification. The original methods were these. Across samples, around 62 TRBV and 15 or so TRBJ segments were identified and used for gene usage analysis of CDR3 amino acid clonotypes. COPE and FqMerger were used to merge the filtered high-quality paired reads into contigs. BLAST was used to align contigs to IMGT TRBV, TRBD and TRBJ reference genes, and CDR3 was defined according to IMGT. Any clonotype with a frequency above 0.1% was classified as a highly expanded clone. Shannon entropy was used to measure repertoire diversity, and the Gini coefficient was used to measure V-J evenness. A clonotype found in more than one individual was treated as public. TCRdb ran its own pipeline on the public reads, namely fastp trimming at Q25 and MiXCR clone calling, and kept in-frame beta chains. Each entry merges the rows of one CDR3 protein and shows their most common DNA and genes. Here the V and J calls rest on TCRdb's processing, not on the authors' analysis. The sample yields hundreds of thousands of distinct CDR3 sequences; less than 15% were counted once. The ten most abundant clones make up approximately 9.3% of the sample.

Per the germline V gene, MDHEN is the CDR1 and SYDVKM is the CDR2. V is shortened by 3 bases, J by 2 bases, and the region joining them spans 13 bases. The CDR3 spans 16 residues, from the cysteine through the phenylalanine. Just the 48-base CDR3 DNA is kept, in frame starting at base 1. These data were also reused for a study on T cells in Graves' hyperthyroidism and ophthalmopathy. The second investigation adds: Graves' hyperthyroidism was defined as stable when no progression to ophthalmopathy occurred over 18 months of follow-up. Hyperthyroidism patients were newly diagnosed, had a disease duration of under 2 months, and were aged 18 to 65 years. Exclusion was applied to patients with uncontrolled infections, other autoimmune diseases, pregnancy or lactation. Diagnoses were established on the basis of clinical symptoms, serum thyroxine and TRAb, thyroid ultrasound, and orbital computed tomography. The TCR CDR3 was subjected to a first round of RT-PCR using the HTBI primer set and the Qiagen OneStep RT-PCR kit. Blood samples also contained most of the expanded thyroid clonotypes (frequency above 0.001), which suggests that blood repertoires may reflect thyroid immune responses. In cross-validation, a model built on a 13 V-J signature told ophthalmopathy apart from stable hyperthyroidism with approximately 90% sensitivity and about 81% specificity, and in testing the same model reached 80%/75%. In validation, the model predicted progression to ophthalmopathy a median of approximately 6.6 months before onset, with over 55% sensitivity and about 72% specificity. A discovery cohort of about a hundred patients, about 40 with Graves' ophthalmopathy and under 60 with stable Graves' hyperthyroidism, was used to find distinguishing TCR V-J signatures. Whether ophthalmopathy could be predicted prospectively was tested in an independent validation cohort made up of 18 hyperthyroidism patients plus 17 patients who later progressed to ophthalmopathy. The roughly 100 discovery patients were divided at random into training and test sets in a 7:3 ratio. In addition, the study compared T-cell repertoires in thyroid tissue and in blood from a handful of Graves' hyperthyroidism patients. After blood sampling, hyperthyroidism patients were treated with methimazole at a starting dose of 30 mg daily, and ophthalmopathy patients were treated with high-dose intravenous methylprednisolone. A second multiplex PCR round built the libraries, followed by size selection and purification. Paired-end sequencing of the libraries was performed with 100 bp reads on an Illumina HiSeq2000. Raw data were processed with SOAPnuke, discarding reads with adapters, uncalled bases, mean Phred below 15, or no exact constant-primer or identifier match. COPE v1.2.5 was used to merge high-quality paired reads, and clonotypes were defined as unique nucleotide sequences. Clonotypes were aligned to IMGT TRBV, TRBD and TRBJ reference segments using MiTCR v1.1. Only V-J combinations with frequency above 0.0001, covering about 99% of repertoires, were analysed. The TCS score was defined as F50 (clonal expansion) divided by E x V (chaos), with BLOSUM62-based TCRdist calculated between CDR3 peptides within each V-J. Welch's t-statistics and random forest reduced 514 V-J features to 13, which were used in a naive Bayes classifier (R e1071). Sample size was not statistically predetermined, and investigators were not blinded to group allocation. According to the paper, TCR Vbeta CDR3 sequencing was carried out on 120 to 150 peripheral blood samples, which came from 40 to 45 ophthalmopathy, 70 to 80 hyperthyroidism and roughly 17 progressor patients.

The origin of this receptor is a man younger than 40 with Graves disease. Donor details come from another sample of the same person, matched by shared clones. Source: peripheral blood mononuclear cells (PBMCs), taken at new diagnosis, from a patient treated with antithyroid drugs. The chain uses TRBV28 and TRBJ1-4; the D gene is unclear. The DNA sequence is given as TGTGCCAGCAGTTTGCAAATATCGCGCACTAATGAAAAACTGTTTTTT. This codes for CASSLQISRTNEKLFF.